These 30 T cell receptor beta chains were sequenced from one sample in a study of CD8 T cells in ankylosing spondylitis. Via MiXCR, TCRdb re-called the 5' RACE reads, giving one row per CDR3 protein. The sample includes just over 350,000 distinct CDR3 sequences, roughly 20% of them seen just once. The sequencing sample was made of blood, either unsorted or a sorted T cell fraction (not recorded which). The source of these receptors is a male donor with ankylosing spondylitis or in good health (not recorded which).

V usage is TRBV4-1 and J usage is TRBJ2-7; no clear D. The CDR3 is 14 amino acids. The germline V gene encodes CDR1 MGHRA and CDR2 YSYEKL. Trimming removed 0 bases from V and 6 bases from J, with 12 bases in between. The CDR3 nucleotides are TGCGCCAGCAGCCAAGACCGACCTGTTCCCGAGCAGTACTTC. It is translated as CASSQDRPVPEQYF.

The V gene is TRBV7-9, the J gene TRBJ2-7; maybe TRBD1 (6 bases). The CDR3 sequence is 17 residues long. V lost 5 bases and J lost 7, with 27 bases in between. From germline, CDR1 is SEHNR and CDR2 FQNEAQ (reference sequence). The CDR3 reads CASSTLRDNPLPGEQYF. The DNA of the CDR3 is TGTGCCAGCAGCACCCTCCGGGACAACCCCCTCCCTGGAGAGCAGTACTTC.

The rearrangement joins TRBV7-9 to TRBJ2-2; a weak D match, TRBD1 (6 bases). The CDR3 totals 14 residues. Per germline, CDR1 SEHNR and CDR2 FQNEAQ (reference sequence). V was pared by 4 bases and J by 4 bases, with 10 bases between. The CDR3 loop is CASSSRGSTGELFF. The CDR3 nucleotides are TGTGCCAGCAGCTCCAGGGGTAGCACCGGGGAGCTGTTTTTT.

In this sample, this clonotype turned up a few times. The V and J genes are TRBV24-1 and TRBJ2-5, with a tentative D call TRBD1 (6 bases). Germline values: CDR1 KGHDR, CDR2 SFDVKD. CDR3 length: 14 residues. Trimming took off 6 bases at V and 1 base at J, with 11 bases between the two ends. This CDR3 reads CATSSGTFQETQYF. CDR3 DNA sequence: TGTGCCACCAGTTCCGGGACATTCCAAGAGACCCAGTACTTC.

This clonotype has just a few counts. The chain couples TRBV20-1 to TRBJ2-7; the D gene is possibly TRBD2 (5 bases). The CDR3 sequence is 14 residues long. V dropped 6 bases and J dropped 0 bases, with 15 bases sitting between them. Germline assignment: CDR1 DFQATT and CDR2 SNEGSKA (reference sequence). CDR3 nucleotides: TGCAGTGCCGGGGTTTCGGTTGGCTCCTACGAGCAGTACTTC. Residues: CSAGVSVGSYEQYF.

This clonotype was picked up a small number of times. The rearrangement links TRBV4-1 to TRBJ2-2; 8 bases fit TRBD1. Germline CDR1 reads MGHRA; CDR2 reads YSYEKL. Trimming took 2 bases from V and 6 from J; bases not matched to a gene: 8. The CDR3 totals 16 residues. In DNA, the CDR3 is TGCGCCAGCAGCCAACCGCTCGGACAGGGTGCCGGGGAGCTGTTTTTT. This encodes CASSQPLGQGAGELFF.

CDR3 in DNA: TGTGCCAGCAGCTTGTCAGGGCGAGAGACCCAGTACTTC. It specifies CASSLSGRETQYF. V and J are TRBV5-5 and TRBJ2-5, with a weak D call TRBD1 (5 bases). V dropped 1 base and J dropped 4 bases, with 8 bases sitting between them. CDR3 length: 13 amino acids. Germline CDR1 reads SGHKS; CDR2 reads YYEKEE (reference sequence).

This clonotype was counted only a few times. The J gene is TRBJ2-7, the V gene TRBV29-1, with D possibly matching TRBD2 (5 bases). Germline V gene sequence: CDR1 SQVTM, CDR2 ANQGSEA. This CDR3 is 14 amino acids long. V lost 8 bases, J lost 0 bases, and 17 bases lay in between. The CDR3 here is CSSNTASPSYEQYF. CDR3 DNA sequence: TGCAGCTCAAACACGGCTAGCCCCTCCTACGAGCAGTACTTC.

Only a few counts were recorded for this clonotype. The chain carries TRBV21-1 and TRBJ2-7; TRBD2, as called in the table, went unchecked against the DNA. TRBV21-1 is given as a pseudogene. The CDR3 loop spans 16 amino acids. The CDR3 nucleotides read TGTGCCAGCAGTAGCAAAGTGAGACTAGTGGTCTACGAGCAGTACTTC. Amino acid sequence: CASSSKVRLVVYEQYF.

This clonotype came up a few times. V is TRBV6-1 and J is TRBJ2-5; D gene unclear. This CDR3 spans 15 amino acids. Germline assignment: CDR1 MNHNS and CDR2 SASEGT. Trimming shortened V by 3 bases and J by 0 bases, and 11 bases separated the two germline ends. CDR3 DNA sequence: TGTGCCAGCAGTGAGCCCCTCACGAACCAAGAGACCCAGTACTTC. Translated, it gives CASSEPLTNQETQYF.

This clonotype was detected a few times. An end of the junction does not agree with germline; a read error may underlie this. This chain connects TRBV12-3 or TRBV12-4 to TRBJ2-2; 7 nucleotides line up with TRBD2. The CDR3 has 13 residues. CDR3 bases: TGTGCCAGCAGTATAGCGGGTCCCGGGGAGCTGTTTTTT. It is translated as CASSIAGPGELFF.

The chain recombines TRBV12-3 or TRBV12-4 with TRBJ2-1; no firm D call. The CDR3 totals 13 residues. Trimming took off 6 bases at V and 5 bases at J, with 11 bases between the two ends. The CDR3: CASRRLGNNEQFF. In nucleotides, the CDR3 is TGTGCCAGCAGAAGACTGGGGAACAATGAGCAGTTCTTC.

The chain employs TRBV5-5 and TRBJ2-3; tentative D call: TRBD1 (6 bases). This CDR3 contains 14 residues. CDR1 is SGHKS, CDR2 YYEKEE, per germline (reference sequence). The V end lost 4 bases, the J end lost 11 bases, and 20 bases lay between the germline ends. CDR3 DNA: TGTGCCAGCAGCCCCCGAAACCGGGACAACGAGCAGTATTTT. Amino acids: CASSPRNRDNEQYF.

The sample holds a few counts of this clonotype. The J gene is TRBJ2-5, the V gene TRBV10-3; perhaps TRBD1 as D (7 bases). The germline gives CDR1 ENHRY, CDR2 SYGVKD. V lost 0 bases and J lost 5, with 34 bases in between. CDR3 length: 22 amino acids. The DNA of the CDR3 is TGTGCCATCAGTGAGTCTAGGGCTCCTGGAGGGGACAGTGATCCTTTTACGGAGACCCAGTACTTC. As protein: CAISESRAPGGDSDPFTETQYF.

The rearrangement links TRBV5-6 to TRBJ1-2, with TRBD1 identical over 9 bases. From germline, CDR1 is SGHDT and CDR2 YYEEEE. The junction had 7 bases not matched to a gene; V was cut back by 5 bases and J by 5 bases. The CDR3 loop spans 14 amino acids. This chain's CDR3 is CASSPGQGFYGYTF. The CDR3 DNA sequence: TGTGCCAGCAGTCCGGGACAGGGATTTTATGGCTACACCTTC.

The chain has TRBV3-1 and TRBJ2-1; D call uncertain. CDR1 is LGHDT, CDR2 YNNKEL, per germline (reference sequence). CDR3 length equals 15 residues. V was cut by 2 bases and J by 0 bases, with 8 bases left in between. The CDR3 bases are TGTGCCAGCAGCCAAAGCGCCAGCTCCTACAATGAGCAGTTCTTC. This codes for CASSQSASSYNEQFF.

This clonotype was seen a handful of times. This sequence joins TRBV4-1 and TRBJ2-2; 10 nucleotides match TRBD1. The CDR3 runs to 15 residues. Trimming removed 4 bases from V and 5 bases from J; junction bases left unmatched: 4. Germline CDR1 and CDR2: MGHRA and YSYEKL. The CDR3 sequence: CASSRGQGSTGELFF. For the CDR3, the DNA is TGCGCCAGCAGCCGGGGACAGGGGTCGACCGGGGAGCTGTTTTTT.

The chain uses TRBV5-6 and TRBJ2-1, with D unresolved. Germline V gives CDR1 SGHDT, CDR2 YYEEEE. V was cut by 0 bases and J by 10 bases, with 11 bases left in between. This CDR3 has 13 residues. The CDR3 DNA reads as TGTGCCAGCAGCTTGGGTAGGGTTCACGAGCAGTTCTTC. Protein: CASSLGRVHEQFF.

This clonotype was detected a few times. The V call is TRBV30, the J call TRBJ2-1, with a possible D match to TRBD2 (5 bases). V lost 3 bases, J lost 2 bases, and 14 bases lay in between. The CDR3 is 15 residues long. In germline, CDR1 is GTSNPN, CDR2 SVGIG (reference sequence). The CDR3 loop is CAWRTDYSPYNEQFF. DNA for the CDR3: TGTGCCTGGAGGACTGACTATTCACCCTACAATGAGCAGTTCTTC.

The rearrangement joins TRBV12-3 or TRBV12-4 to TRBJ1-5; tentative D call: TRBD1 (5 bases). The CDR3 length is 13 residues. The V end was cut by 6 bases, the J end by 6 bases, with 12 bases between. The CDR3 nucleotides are TGTGCCAGCAGCCCTCAGGGCTCTCAGCCCCAGCATTTT. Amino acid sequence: CASSPQGSQPQHF.

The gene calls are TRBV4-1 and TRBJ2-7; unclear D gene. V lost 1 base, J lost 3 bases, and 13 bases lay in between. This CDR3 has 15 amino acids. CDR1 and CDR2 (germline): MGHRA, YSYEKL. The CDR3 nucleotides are TGCGCCAGCAGCCAAGGGCCGACCTTAAGCTACGAGCAGTACTTC. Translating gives CASSQGPTLSYEQYF.

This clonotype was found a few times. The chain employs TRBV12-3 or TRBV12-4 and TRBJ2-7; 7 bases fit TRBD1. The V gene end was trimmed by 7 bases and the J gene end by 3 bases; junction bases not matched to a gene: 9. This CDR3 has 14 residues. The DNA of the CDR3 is TGTGCCAGCACCGGGACAGACTTTAGCTACGAGCAGTACTTC. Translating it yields CASTGTDFSYEQYF.

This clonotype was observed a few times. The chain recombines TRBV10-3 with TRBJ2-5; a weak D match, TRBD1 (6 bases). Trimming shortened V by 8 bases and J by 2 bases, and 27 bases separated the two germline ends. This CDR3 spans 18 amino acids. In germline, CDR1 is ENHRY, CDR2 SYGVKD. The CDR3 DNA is TGTGCCATCGCCCGCCAGGCCGGGACAAAACCCTCTCAAGAGACCCAGTACTTC. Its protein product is CAIARQAGTKPSQETQYF.

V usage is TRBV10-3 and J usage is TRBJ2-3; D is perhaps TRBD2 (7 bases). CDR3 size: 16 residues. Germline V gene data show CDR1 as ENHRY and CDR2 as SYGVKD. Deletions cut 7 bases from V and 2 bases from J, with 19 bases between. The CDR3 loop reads CAINGGGDTSTDTQYF. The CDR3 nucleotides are TGTGCCATCAATGGAGGGGGGGACACTTCCACAGATACGCAGTATTTT.

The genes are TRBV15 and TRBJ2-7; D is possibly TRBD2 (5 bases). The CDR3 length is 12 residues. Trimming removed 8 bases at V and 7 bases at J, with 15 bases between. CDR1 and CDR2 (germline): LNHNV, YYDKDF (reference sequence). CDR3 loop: CATGRPGVEQYF. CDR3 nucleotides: TGTGCCACCGGGCGGCCCGGGGTTGAGCAGTACTTC.

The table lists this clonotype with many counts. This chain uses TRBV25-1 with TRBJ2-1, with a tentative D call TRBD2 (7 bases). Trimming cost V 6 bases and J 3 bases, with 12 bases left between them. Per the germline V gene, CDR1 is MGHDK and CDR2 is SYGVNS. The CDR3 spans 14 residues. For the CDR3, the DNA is TGTGCCAGCAGCGAAGGGGGGGACTACAATGAGCAGTTCTTC. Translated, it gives CASSEGGDYNEQFF.

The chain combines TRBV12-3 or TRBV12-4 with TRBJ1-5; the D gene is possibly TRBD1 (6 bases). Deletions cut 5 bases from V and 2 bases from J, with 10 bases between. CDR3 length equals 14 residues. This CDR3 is CASSKAGGNQPQHF. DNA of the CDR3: TGTGCCAGCAGTAAAGCAGGGGGCAATCAGCCCCAGCATTTT.

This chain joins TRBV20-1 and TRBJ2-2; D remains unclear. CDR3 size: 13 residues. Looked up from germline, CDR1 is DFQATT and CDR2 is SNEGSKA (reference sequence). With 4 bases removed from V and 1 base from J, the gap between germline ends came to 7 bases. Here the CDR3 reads CSATDQNTGELFF. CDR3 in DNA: TGCAGTGCTACCGACCAGAACACCGGGGAGCTGTTTTTT.

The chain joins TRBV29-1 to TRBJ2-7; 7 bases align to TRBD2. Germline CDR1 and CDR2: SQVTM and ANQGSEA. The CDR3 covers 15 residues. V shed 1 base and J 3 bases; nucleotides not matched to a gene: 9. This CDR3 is CSVEGTAGVNYEQYF. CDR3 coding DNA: TGCAGCGTTGAAGGGACGGCGGGGGTGAACTACGAGCAGTACTTC.

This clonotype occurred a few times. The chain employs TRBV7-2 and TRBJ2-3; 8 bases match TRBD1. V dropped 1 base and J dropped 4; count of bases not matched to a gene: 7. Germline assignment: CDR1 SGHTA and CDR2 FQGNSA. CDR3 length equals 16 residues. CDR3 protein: CASSLGPGGRSDTQYF. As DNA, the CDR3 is TGTGCCAGCAGCTTAGGTCCAGGGGGCAGGTCAGATACGCAGTATTTT.